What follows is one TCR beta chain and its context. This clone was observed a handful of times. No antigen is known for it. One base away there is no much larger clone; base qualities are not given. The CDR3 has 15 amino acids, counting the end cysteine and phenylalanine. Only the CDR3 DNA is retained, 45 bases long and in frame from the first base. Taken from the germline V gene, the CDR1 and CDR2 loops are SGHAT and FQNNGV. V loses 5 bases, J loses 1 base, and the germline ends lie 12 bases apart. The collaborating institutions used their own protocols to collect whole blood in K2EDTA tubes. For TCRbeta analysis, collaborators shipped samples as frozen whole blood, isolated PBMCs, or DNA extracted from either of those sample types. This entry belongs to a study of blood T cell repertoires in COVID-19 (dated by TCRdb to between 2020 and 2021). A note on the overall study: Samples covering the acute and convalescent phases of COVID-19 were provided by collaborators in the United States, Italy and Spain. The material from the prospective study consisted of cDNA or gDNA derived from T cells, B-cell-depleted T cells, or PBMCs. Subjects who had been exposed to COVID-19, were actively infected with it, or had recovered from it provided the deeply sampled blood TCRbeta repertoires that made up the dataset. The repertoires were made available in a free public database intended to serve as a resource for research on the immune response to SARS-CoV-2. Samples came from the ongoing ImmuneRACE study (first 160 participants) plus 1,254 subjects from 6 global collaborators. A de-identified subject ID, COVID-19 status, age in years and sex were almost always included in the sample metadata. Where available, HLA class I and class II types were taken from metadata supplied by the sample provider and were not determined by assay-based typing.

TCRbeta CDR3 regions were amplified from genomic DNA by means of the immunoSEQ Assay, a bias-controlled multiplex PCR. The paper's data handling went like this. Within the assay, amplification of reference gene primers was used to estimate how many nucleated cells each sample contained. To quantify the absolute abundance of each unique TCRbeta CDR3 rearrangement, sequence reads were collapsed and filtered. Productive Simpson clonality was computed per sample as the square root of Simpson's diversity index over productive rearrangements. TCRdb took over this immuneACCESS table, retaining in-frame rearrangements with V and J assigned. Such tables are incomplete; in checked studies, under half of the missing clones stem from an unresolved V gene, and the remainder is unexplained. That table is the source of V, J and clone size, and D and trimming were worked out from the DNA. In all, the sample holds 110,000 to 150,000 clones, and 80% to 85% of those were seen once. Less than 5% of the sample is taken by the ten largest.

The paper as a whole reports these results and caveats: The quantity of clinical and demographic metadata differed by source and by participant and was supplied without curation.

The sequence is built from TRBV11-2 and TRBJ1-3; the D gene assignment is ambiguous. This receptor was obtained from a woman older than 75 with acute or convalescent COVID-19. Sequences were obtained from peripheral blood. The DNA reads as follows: TGTGCCAGCAGCCCAAGGTCCGGGTCTGGAAACACCATATATTTT. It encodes CASSPRSGSGNTIYF. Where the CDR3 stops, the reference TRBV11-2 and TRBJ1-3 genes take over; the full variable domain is EAGVAQSPRYKIIEKRQSVAFWCNPISGHATLYWYQQILGQGPKLLIQFQNNGVVDDSQLPKDRFSAERLKGVDSTLKIQPAKLEDSAVYLCASSPRSGSGNTIYFGEGSWLTVV.